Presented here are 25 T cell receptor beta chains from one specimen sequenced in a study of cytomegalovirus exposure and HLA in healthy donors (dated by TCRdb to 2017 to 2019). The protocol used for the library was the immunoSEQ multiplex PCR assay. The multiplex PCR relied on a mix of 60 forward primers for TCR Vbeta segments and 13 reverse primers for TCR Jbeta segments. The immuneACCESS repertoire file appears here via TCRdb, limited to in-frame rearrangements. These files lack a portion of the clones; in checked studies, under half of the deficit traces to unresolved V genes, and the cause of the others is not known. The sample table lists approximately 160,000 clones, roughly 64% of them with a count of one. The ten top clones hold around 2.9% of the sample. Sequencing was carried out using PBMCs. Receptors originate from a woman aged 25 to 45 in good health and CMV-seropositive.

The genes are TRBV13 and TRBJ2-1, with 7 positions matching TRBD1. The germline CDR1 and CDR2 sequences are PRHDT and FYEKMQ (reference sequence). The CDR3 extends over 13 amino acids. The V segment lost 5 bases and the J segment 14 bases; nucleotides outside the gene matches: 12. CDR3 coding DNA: TGTGCCAGCAGCCCGAAGGGGGCTAGTAGGGAGTTCTTC. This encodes CASSPKGASREFF.

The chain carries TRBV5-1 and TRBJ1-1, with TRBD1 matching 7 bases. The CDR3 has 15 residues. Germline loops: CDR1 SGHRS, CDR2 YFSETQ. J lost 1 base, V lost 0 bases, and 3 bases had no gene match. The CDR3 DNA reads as TGCGCCAGCAGCTTGGAGAAGGGGGCGAACACTGAAGCTTTCTTT. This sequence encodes CASSLEKGANTEAFF.

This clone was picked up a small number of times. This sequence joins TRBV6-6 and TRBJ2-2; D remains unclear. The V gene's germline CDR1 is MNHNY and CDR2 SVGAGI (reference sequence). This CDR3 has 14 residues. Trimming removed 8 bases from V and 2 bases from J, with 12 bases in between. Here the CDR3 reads CASLSASNTGELFF. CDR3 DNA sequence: TGTGCCAGCCTTAGTGCCTCAAACACCGGGGAGCTGTTTTTT.

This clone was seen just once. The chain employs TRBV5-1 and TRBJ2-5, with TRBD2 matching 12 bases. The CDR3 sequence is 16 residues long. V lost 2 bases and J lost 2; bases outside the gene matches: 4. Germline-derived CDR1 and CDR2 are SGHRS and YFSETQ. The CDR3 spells CASSLLAGGPQETQYF. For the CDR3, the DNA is TGCGCCAGCAGCTTACTAGCGGGAGGTCCACAAGAGACCCAGTACTTC.

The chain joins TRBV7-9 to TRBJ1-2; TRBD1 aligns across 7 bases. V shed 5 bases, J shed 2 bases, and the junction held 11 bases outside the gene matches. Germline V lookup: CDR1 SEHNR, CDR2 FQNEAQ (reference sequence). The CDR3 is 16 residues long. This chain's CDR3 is CASSLGQPEYNYGYTF. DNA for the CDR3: TGTGCCAGCAGCCTGGGACAGCCAGAGTACAACTATGGCTACACCTTC.

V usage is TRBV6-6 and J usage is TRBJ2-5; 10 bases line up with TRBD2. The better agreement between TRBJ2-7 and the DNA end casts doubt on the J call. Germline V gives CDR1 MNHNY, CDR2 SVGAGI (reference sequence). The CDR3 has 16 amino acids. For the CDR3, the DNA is TGTGCCAGCAGTTACTATAGGACTAGCGGAGGATACGAGCAGTACTTC. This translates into CASSYYRTSGGYEQYF.

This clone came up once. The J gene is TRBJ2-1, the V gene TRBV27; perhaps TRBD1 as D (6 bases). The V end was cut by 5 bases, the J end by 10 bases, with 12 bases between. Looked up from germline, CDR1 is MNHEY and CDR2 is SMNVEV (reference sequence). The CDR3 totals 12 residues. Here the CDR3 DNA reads TGTGCCAGCAGTCCAGGGGTTCTGGAGCAGTTCTTC. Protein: CASSPGVLEQFF.

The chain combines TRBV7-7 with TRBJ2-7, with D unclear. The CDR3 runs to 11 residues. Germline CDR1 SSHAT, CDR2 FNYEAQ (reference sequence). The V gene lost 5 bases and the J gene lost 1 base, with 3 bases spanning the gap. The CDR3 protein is CASSPSYEQYF. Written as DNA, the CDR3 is TGTGCCAGCAGCCCTTCCTACGAGCAGTACTTC.

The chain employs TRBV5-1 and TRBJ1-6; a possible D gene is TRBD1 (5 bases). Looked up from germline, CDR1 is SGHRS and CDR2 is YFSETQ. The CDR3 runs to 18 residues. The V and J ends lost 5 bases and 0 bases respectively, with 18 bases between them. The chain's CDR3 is CASRGGGAFSSYNSPLHF. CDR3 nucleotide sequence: TGCGCCAGCAGGGGGGGAGGGGCTTTCAGCTCCTATAATTCACCCCTCCACTTT. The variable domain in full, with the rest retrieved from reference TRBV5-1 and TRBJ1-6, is KAGVTQTPRYLIKTRGQQVTLSCSPISGHRSVSWYQQTPGQGLQFLFEYFSETQRNKGNFPGRFSGRQFSNSRSEMNVSTLELGDSALYLCASRGGGAFSSYNSPLHFGNGTRLTVT.

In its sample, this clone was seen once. The CDR3 coding sequence is TGTGCCAGCAGTTACGCCGGACAGATCTACGAGCAGTACTTC. This gives the protein CASSYAGQIYEQYF. The chain carries TRBV6-6 and TRBJ2-7; tentative D call: TRBD1 (6 bases). The CDR3 totals 14 residues. Germline V gene lookup returns CDR1 MNHNY and CDR2 SVGAGI (reference sequence). Trimming stripped 2 bases from V and 3 bases from J, with 11 bases between.

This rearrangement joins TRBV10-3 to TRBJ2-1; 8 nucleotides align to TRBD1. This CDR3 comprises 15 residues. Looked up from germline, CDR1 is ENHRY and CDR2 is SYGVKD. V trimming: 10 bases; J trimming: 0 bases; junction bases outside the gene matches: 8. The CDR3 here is CATRQGASSYNEQFF. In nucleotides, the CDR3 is TGTGCCACTCGGCAGGGGGCAAGCTCCTACAATGAGCAGTTCTTC.

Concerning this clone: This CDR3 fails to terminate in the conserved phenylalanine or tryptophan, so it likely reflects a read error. CDR3 DNA: TGCGCCAGCAGCTCGGGACACCCAAACACTGAAGCTTTCCTT. It is translated as CASSSGHPNTEAFL. The chain carries TRBV5-1 and TRBJ1-1; tentatively, D is TRBD1 (6 bases). The CDR3 is 14 residues long. The germline V gene has CDR1 SGHRS and CDR2 YFSETQ. With 3 bases removed from V and 2 bases from J, the gap between germline ends came to 11 bases.

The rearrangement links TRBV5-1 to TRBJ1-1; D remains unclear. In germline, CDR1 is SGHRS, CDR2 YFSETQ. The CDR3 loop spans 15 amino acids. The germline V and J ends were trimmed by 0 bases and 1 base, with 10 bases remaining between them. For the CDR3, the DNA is TGCGCCAGCAGCTTGGAGCCCAGGCAGAACACTGAAGCTTTCTTT. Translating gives CASSLEPRQNTEAFF.

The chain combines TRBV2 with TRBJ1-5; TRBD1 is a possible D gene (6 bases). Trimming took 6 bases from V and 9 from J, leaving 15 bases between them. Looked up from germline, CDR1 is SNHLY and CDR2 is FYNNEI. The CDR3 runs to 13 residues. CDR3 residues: CASRSNGGRPQHF. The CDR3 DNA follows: TGTGCCAGCAGATCAAACGGGGGGCGGCCCCAGCATTTT.

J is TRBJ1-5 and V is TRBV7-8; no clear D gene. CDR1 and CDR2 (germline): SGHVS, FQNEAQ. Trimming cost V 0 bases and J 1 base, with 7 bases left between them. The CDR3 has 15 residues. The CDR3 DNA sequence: TGTGCCAGCAGCTTAGCAGCAAAAAGCAATCAGCCCCAGCATTTT. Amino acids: CASSLAAKSNQPQHF.

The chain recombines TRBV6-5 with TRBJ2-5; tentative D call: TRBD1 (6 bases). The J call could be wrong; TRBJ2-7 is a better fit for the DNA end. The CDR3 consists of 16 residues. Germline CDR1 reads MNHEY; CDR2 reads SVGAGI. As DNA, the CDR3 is TGTGCCAGCAGTTACCTCTGGACAGTATCCCCCTACGAGCAGTACTTC. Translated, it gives CASSYLWTVSPYEQYF.

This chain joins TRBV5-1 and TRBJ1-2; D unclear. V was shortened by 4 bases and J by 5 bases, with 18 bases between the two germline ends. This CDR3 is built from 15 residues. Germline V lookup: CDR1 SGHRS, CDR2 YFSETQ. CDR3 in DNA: TGCGCCAGCAGCCTTGTACCGGACTCGGCATATGGCTACACCTTC. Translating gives CASSLVPDSAYGYTF.

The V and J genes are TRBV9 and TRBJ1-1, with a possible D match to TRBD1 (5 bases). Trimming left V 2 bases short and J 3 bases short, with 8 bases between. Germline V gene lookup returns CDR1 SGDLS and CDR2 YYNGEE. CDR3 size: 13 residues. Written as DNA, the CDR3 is TGTGCCAGCAGCGTCCGGGGGGACACTGAAGCTTTCTTT. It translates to CASSVRGDTEAFF.

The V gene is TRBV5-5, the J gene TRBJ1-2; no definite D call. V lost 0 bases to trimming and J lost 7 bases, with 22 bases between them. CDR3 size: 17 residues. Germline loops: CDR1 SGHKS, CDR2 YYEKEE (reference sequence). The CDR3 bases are TGTGCCAGCAGCTTGGCCAGCGGTTATGGGAGTTCGGGTGGCTACACCTTC. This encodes CASSLASGYGSSGGYTF.

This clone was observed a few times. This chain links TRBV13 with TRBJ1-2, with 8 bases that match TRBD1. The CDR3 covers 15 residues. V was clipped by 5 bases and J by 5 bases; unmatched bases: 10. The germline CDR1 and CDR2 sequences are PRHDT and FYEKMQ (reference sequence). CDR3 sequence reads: CASSPRIGDRYGYTF. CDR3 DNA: TGTGCCAGCAGCCCACGCATCGGGGACAGGTATGGCTACACCTTC.

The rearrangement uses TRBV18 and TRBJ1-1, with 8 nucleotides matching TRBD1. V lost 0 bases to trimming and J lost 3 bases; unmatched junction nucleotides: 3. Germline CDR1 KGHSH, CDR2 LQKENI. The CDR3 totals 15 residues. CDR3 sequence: CASSPPQGAHTEAFF. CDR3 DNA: TGTGCCAGCTCACCACCCCAGGGGGCCCACACTGAAGCTTTCTTT.

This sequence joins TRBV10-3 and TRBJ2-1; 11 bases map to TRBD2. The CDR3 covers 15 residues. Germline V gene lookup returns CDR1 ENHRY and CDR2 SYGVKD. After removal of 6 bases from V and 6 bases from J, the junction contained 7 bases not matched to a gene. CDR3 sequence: CAISKGLAERNEQFF. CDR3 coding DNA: TGTGCCATCAGCAAGGGACTAGCGGAGCGCAATGAGCAGTTCTTC.

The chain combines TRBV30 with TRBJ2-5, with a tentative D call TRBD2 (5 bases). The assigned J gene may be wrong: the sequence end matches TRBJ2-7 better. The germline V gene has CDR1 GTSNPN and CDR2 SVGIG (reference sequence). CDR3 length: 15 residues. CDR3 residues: CASAPDLWPVYEQYF. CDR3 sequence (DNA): TGTGCCTCAGCACCGGACTTATGGCCGGTCTACGAGCAGTACTTC.

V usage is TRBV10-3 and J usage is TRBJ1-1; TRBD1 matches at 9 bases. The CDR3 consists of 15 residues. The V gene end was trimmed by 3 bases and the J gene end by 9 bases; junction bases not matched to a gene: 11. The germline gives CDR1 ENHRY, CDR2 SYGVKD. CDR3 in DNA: TGTGCCATCAGTGACCCGGGACAGGGAAGGGTCAAAGCTTTCTTT. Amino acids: CAISDPGQGRVKAFF.

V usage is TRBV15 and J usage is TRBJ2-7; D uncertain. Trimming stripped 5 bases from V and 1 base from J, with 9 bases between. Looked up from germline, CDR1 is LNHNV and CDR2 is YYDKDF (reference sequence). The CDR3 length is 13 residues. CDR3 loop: CATSFDLSYEQYF. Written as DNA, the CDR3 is TGTGCCACCAGCTTCGACTTATCCTACGAGCAGTACTTC.